This TCR beta chain was documented in a study of blood T cell repertoires in COVID-19. CDR1 is SGHVS, CDR2 FQNEAQ, per germline. The length of the CDR3 is 15 residues. Trimming removed 5 bases at V and 2 bases at J, with 15 bases between. TCRdb's table, derived via immunoSEQ multiplex PCR, lists solely in-frame clones and lacks some. The repertoire holds around 100,000 clones, with around 80% as singletons. The specimen was peripheral blood. J is TRBJ1-2 and V is TRBV7-8; tentatively, D is TRBD1 (5 bases). The sequence derives from a man between 65 and 79 years old with active or convalescent COVID-19. CDR3 nucleotide sequence: TGTGCCAGCAGCACCGTATTACAGGCAAACTATGGCTACACCTTC. Translation: CASSTVLQANYGYTF. Full variable domain (missing parts from reference TRBV7-8 and TRBJ1-2): GAGVSQSPRYKVAKRGQDVALRCDPISGHVSLFWYQQALGQGPEFLTYFQNEAQLDKSGLPSDRFFAERPEGSVSTLKIQRTQQEDSAVYLCASSTVLQANYGYTFGSGTRLTVV.